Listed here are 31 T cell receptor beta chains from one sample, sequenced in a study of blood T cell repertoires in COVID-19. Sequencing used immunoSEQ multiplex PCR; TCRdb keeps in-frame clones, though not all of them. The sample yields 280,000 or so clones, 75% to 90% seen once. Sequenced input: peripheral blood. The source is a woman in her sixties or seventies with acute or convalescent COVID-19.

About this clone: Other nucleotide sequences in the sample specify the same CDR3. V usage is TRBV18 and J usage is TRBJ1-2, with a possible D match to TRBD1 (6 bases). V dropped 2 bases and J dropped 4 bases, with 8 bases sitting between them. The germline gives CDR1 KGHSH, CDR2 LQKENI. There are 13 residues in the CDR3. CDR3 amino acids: CASSPDRFYGYTF. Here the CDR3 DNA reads TGTGCCAGCTCACCAGACAGGTTCTATGGCTACACCTTC.

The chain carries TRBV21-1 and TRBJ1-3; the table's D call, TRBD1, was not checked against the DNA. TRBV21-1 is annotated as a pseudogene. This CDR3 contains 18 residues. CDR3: CASNQMWGQLSSGNTIYF. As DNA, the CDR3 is TGTGCCAGCAACCAAATGTGGGGGCAGCTGAGCTCTGGAAACACCATATATTTT.

CDR3 sequence reads: CASSLGNRQGRNQPQHF. The CDR3 DNA sequence: TGTGCCAGCAGCTTAGGCAATAGACAGGGTCGCAATCAGCCCCAGCATTTT. The rearrangement uses TRBV7-2 and TRBJ1-5, with TRBD1 matching 7 bases. V lost 1 base and J lost 2; bases outside the gene matches: 8. This CDR3 contains 17 residues. Germline lookup yields CDR1 SGHTA and CDR2 FQGNSA. Full variable domain (remainder filled in from reference TRBV7-2 and TRBJ1-5): GAGVSQSPSNKVTEKGKDVELRCDPISGHTALYWYRQSLGQGLEFLIYFQGNSAPDKSGLPSDRFSAERTGGSVSTLTIQRTQQEDSAVYLCASSLGNRQGRNQPQHFGDGTRLSIL.

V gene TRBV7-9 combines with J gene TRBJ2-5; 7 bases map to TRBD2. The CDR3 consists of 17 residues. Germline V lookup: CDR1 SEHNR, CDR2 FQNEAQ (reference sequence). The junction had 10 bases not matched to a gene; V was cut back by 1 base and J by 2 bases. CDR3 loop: CASSLGLASDLQETQYF. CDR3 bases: TGTGCCAGCAGCTTAGGACTAGCTTCTGACCTACAAGAGACCCAGTACTTC.

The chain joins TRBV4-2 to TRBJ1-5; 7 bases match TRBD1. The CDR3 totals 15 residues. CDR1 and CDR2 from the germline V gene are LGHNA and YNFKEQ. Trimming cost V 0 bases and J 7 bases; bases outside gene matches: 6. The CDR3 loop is CASSQDLGGGQPQHF. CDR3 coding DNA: TGTGCCAGCAGCCAAGATTTAGGGGGCGGGCAGCCCCAGCATTTT.

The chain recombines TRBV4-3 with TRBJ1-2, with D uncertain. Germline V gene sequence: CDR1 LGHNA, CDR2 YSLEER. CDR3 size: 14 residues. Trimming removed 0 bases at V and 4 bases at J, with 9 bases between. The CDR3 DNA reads TGCGCCAGCAGCCAAGACGAGACAATCTATGGCTACACCTTC. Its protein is CASSQDETIYGYTF.

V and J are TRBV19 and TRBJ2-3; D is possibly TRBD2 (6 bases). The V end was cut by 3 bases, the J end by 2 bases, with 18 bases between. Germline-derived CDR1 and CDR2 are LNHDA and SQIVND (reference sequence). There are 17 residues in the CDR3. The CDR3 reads CASSIPALAGITDTQYF. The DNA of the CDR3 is TGTGCCAGTAGTATCCCCGCGCTGGCGGGGATCACAGATACGCAGTATTTT.

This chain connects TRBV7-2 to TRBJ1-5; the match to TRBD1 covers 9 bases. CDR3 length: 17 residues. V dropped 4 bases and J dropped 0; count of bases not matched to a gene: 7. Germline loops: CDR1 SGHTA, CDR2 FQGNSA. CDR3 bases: TGTGCCAGCAGCTCCGGGACAGGGTTCCATAGCAATCAGCCCCAGCATTTT. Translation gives CASSSGTGFHSNQPQHF. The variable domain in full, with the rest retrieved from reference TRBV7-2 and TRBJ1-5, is GAGVSQSPSNKVTEKGKDVELRCDPISGHTALYWYRQSLGQGLEFLIYFQGNSAPDKSGLPSDRFSAERTGGSVSTLTIQRTQQEDSAVYLCASSSGTGFHSNQPQHFGDGTRLSIL.

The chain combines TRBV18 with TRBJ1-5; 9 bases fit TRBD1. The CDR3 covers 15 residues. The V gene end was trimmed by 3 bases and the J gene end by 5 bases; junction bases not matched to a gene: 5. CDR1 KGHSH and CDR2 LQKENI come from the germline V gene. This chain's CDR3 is CASSPPGQGYQPQHF. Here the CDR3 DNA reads TGTGCCAGCTCACCCCCGGGACAGGGATATCAGCCCCAGCATTTT. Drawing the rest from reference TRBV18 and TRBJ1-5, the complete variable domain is NAGVMQNPRHLVRRRGQEARLRCSPMKGHSHVYWYRQLPEEGLKFMVYLQKENIIDESGMPKERFSAEFPKEGPSILRIQQVVRGDSAAYFCASSPPGQGYQPQHFGDGTRLSIL.

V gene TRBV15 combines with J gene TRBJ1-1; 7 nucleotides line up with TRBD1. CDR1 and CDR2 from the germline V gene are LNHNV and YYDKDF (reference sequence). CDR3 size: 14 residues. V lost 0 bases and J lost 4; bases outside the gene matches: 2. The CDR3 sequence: CATSRETGVTEAFF. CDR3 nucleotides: TGTGCCACCAGCAGAGAAACAGGGGTCACTGAAGCTTTCTTT.

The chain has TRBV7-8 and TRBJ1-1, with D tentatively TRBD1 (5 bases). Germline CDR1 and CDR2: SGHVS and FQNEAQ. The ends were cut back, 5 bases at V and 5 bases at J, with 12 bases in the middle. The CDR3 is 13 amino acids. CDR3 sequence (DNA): TGTGCCAGCAGCCCAAAGACAGCTACTGAAGCTTTCTTT. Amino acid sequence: CASSPKTATEAFF.

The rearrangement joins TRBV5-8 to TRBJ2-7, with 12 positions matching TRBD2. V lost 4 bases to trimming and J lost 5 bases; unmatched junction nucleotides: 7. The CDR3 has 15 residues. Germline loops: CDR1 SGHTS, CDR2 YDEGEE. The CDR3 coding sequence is TGTGCCAGCAGCACCCGACTAGCGGGAGTAGACGAGCAGTACTTC. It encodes CASSTRLAGVDEQYF.

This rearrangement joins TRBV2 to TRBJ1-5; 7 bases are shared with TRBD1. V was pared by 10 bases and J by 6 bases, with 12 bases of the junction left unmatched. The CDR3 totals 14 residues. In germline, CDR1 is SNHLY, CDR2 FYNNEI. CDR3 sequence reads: CAIQRDSLGQPQHF. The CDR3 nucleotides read TGTGCCATCCAACGGGACAGCTTAGGTCAGCCCCAGCATTTT. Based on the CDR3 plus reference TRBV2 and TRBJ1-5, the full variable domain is EPEVTQTPSHQVTQMGQEVILRCVPISNHLYFYWYRQILGQKVEFLVSFYNNEISEKSEIFDDQFSVERPDGSNFTLKIRSTKLEDSAMYFCAIQRDSLGQPQHFGDGTRLSIL.

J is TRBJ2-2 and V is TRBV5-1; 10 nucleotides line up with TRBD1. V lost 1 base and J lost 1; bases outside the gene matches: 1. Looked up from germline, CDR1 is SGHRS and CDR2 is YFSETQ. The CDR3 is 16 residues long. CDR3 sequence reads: CASSLWTGGNTGELFF. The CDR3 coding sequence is TGCGCCAGCAGCTTGTGGACAGGGGGGAACACCGGGGAGCTGTTTTTT.

CDR3 sequence (DNA): TGTGCCAGCAGTCCTGGACTAGCGGGGGGCTGGAATGAGCAGTTCTTC. The encoded protein is CASSPGLAGGWNEQFF. The chain recombines TRBV27 with TRBJ2-1; 14 positions match TRBD2. The CDR3 contains 16 residues. Germline V gene data show CDR1 as MNHEY and CDR2 as SMNVEV (reference sequence). J was trimmed by 7 bases and V by 5 bases; bases with no gene match: 7.

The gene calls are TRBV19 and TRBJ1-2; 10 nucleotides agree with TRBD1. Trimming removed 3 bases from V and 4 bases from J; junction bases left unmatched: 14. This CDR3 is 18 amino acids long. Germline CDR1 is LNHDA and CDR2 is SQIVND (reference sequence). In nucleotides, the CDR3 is TGTGCCAGTAGTATTGTGCGTGTGGGGACAGGGGTTGGCTATGGCTACACCTTC. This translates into CASSIVRVGTGVGYGYTF.

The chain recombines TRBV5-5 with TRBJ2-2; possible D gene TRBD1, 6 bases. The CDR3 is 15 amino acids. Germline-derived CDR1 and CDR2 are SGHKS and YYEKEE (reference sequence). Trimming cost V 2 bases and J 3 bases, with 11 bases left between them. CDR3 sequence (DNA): TGTGCCAGCAGCTTACAGGGAGTCGACACCGGGGAGCTGTTTTTT. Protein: CASSLQGVDTGELFF.

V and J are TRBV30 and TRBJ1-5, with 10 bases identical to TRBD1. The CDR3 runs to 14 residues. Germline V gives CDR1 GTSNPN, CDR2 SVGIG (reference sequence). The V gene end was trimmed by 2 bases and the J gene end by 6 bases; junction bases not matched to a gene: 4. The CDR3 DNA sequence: TGTGCCTGGAGTTGGACAGGGGGGACTCAGCCCCAGCATTTT. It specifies CAWSWTGGTQPQHF.

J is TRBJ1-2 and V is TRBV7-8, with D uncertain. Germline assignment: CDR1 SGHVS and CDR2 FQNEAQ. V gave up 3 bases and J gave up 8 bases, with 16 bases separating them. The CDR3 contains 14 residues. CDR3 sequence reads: CASSFRTFEGGYTF. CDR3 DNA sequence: TGTGCCAGCAGCTTCAGAACATTCGAGGGAGGCTACACCTTC.

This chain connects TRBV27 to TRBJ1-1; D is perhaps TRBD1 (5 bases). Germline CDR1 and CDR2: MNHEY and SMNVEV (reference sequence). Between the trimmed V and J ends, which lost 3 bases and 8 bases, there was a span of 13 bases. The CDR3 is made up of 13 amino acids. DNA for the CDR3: TGTGCCAGCAGTTTTGCCCAGGGAGGAGAAGCTTTCTTT. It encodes CASSFAQGGEAFF.

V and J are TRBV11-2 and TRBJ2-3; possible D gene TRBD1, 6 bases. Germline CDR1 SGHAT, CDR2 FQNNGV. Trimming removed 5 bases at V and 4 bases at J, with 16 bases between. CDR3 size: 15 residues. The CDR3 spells CASSPQGKTADTQYF. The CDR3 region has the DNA TGTGCCAGCAGCCCTCAGGGGAAAACCGCAGATACGCAGTATTTT.

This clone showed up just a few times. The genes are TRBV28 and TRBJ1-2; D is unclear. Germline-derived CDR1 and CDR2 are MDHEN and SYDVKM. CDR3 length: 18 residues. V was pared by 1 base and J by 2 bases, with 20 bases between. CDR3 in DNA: TGTGCCAGCAGTTTATCCCTCTTTATAACGGGTCGAAACTATGGCTACACCTTC. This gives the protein CASSLSLFITGRNYGYTF.

In DNA, the CDR3 is TGTGCTAGTGGTTCACCCCGGGACAGGGGTCGCAATGGCTACACCTTC. Its translation is CASGSPRDRGRNGYTF. This chain connects TRBV12-5 to TRBJ1-2; 10 nucleotides agree with TRBD1. V gave up 4 bases and J gave up 6 bases; unmatched junction bases: 11. This CDR3 is built from 16 residues. Germline CDR1 is LGHNT and CDR2 is FRNRAP.

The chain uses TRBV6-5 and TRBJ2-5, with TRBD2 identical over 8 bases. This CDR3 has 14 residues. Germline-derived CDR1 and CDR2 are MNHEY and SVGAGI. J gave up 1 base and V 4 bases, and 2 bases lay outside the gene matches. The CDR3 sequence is CASSSGGPQETQYF. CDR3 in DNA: TGTGCCAGCAGTTCGGGAGGGCCCCAAGAGACCCAGTACTTC.

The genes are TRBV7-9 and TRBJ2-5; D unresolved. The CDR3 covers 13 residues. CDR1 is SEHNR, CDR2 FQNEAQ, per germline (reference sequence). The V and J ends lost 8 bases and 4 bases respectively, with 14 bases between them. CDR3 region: CASDRRPGETQYF. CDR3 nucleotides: TGTGCCAGCGATCGGCGGCCCGGAGAGACCCAGTACTTC.

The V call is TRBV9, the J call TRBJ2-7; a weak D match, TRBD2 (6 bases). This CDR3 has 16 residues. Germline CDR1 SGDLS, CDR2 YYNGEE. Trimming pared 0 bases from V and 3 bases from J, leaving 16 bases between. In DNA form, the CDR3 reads TGTGCCAGCAGCGTAGAGGGCGGGAAGGGTATCTACGAGCAGTACTTC. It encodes CASSVEGGKGIYEQYF.

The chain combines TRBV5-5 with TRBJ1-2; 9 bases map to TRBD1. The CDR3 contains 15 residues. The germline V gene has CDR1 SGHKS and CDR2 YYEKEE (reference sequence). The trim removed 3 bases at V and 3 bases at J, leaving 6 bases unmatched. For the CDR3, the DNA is TGTGCCAGCAGCTCCCGGACAGGGGAGCACTATGGCTACACCTTC. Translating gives CASSSRTGEHYGYTF.

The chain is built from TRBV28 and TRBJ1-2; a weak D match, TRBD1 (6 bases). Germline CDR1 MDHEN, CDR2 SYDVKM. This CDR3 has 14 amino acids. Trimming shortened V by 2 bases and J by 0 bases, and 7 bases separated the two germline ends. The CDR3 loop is CASSLRTANYGYTF. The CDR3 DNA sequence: TGTGCCAGCAGTTTAAGGACAGCTAACTATGGCTACACCTTC.

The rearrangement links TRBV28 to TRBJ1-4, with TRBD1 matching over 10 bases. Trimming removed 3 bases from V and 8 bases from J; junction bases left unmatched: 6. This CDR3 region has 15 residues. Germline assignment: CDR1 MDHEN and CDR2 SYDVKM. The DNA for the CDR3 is TGTGCCAGCAGTTTCCGGGACAGGGGAGAAGAAAAACTGTTTTTT. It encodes CASSFRDRGEEKLFF.

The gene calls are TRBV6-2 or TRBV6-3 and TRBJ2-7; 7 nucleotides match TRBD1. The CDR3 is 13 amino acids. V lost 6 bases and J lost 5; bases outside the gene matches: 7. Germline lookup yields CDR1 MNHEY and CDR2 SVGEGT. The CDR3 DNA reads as TGTGCCAGCAGCCACGGACAGGATGACGAGCAGTACTTC. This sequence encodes CASSHGQDDEQYF.

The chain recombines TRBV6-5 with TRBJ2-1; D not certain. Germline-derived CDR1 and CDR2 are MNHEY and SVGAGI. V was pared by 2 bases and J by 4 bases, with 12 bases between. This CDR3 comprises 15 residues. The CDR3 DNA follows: TGTGCCAGCAGTTACCGGTGGGCAGAGTACAATGAGCAGTTCTTC. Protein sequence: CASSYRWAEYNEQFF.